The 28 T cell receptor beta chains in this list originate from one sample, sequenced in a study of CXCR3-negative and CXCR3-positive naive CD8 T cells. Study conclusions and caveats: Naive cells with CXCR3 showed TRB CDR3s that were more hydrophobic than those in CXCR3-negative naive cells.

Which antigens these TCRs recognize remains unknown. Preparation of TRB cDNA libraries relied on 5' RACE carrying UMI labels. TCRdb re-called the 5' RACE reads; every CDR3 protein appears as one record, without DNA. Its table records 150,000 to 180,000 distinct CDR3 sequences. The specimen sequenced was naive CXCR3+ CD8+ T cells from blood. Stated subset: CD45RO-CCR7+CD27+CD95- naive CD8+ T cells expressing CXCR3 (TNR3+). The origin of the receptors is a human donor in good health. Some clones in this sample may be carry-over from other donors' samples.

The V and J genes are TRBV15 and TRBJ2-7; TCRdb's assignment of TRBD1 cannot be checked, as there is no DNA. CDR1 LNHNV and CDR2 YYDKDF come from the germline V gene (reference sequence). The CDR3 runs 14 residues. The CDR3 sequence: CATSTDRWTYEQYF.

This chain connects TRBV20-1 to TRBJ2-7; TCRdb's D call of TRBD2 is untestable without DNA. This CDR3 is built from 13 residues. CDR1 and CDR2 (germline): DFQATT, SNEGSKA (reference sequence). The CDR3 is CSARPSDGYEQYF.

The CDR3 loop is CASSPSGGAIYNEQFF. This chain joins TRBV9 and TRBJ2-1; the TCRdb call, TRBD2, lacks DNA for checking. This CDR3 spans 16 amino acids. CDR1 and CDR2 from the germline V gene are SGDLS and YYNGEE. Variable domain in full (rest from reference TRBV9 and TRBJ2-1): DSGVTQTPKHLITATGQRVTLRCSPRSGDLSVYWYQQSLDQGLQFLIQYYNGEERAKGNILERFSAQQFPDLHSELNLSSLELGDSALYFCASSPSGGAIYNEQFFGPGTRLTVL.

This rearrangement joins TRBV15 to TRBJ1-5; absent DNA, TCRdb's TRBD1 call cannot be checked. Per germline, CDR1 LNHNV and CDR2 YYDKDF (reference sequence). The CDR3 is 15 amino acids. The chain's CDR3 is CATSPGQYSNQPQHF.

V usage is TRBV6-5 and J usage is TRBJ2-7. Germline loops: CDR1 MNHEY, CDR2 SVGAGI. This CDR3 is 13 amino acids long. CDR3 in amino acids: CASSYGASYEQYF.

The chain is built from TRBV27 and TRBJ2-7; TCRdb indicates TRBD1, and absent DNA this call remains unverified. This CDR3 is 14 amino acids long. Germline V gives CDR1 MNHEY, CDR2 SMNVEV (reference sequence). The chain's CDR3 is CASSFGTGVYEQYF.

This chain links TRBV3-1 with TRBJ2-3; TCRdb's assignment of TRBD2 cannot be checked, as there is no DNA. The germline gives CDR1 LGHDT, CDR2 YNNKEL (reference sequence). The CDR3 is 19 amino acids. The CDR3 loop is CASSLAGTSGKRGTDTQYF.

V gene TRBV29-1 combines with J gene TRBJ1-2; TCRdb's D call, TRBD1, is unchecked because there is no DNA. This CDR3 contains 15 residues. The germline V gene encodes CDR1 SQVTM and CDR2 ANQGSEA. The CDR3 protein is CSVDGPLGRDYGYTF.

This chain joins TRBV28 and TRBJ2-5; checking the TCRdb D call of TRBD1 is not possible without DNA. The CDR3 length is 11 residues. Germline V gene sequence: CDR1 MDHEN, CDR2 SYDVKM. CDR3 sequence: CASSLSGASYF. Variable domain in full (rest from reference TRBV28 and TRBJ2-5): DVKVTQSSRYLVKRTGEKVFLECVQDMDHENMFWYRQDPGLGLRLIYFSYDVKMKEKGDIPEGYSVSREKKERFSLILESASTNQTSMYLCASSLSGASYFGPGTRLLVL.

The chain's CDR3 is CASLGSPSYEQYF. The chain combines TRBV27 with TRBJ2-7. Germline V gene sequence: CDR1 MNHEY, CDR2 SMNVEV (reference sequence). This CDR3 spans 13 amino acids.

The chain employs TRBV6-2 or TRBV6-3 and TRBJ2-4; TCRdb gives TRBD2 as the D gene, but with no DNA this cannot be confirmed. There are 14 residues in the CDR3. The germline gives CDR1 MNHEY, CDR2 SVGEGT. The CDR3 loop is CASSNPRTENIQYF.

The chain uses TRBV7-6 and TRBJ1-1. Germline CDR1 reads SGHVS; CDR2 reads FNYEAQ. The CDR3 has 14 residues. The CDR3 region is CASSSEDGDTEAFF. Together with reference TRBV7-6 and TRBJ1-1, the CDR3 gives the full variable domain: GAGVSQSPRYKVTKRGQDVALRCDPISGHVSLYWYRQALGQGPEFLTYFNYEAQQDKSGLPNDRFSAERPEGSISTLTIQRTEQRDSAMYRCASSSEDGDTEAFFGQGTRLTVV.

The rearrangement joins TRBV5-1 to TRBJ1-1; checking the TCRdb D call of TRBD1 is not possible without DNA. The CDR3 runs 13 residues. Germline V gene data show CDR1 as SGHRS and CDR2 as YFSETQ. This CDR3 is CASTQGRDTEAFF.

The chain carries TRBV29-1 and TRBJ2-4. This CDR3 region has 11 residues. CDR1 is SQVTM, CDR2 ANQGSEA, per germline. This CDR3 is CSVVEENIQYF. Drawing the rest from reference TRBV29-1 and TRBJ2-4, the complete variable domain is SAVISQKPSRDICQRGTSLTIQCQVDSQVTMMFWYRQQPGQSLTLIATANQGSEATYESGFVIDKFPISRPNLTFSTLTVSNMSPEDSSIYLCSVVEENIQYFGAGTRLSVL.

The chain combines TRBV29-1 with TRBJ1-1. This CDR3 contains 11 residues. Germline V gene lookup returns CDR1 SQVTM and CDR2 ANQGSEA. The CDR3 reads CSGTVNTEAFF.

The chain has TRBV7-6 and TRBJ2-7; lacking DNA, the TRBD1 call made by TCRdb goes unchecked. Germline V gene lookup returns CDR1 SGHVS and CDR2 FNYEAQ. The CDR3 extends over 14 amino acids. The CDR3 region is CASSLGTASYEQYF. Drawing the rest from reference TRBV7-6 and TRBJ2-7, the complete variable domain is GAGVSQSPRYKVTKRGQDVALRCDPISGHVSLYWYRQALGQGPEFLTYFNYEAQQDKSGLPNDRFSAERPEGSISTLTIQRTEQRDSAMYRCASSLGTASYEQYFGPGTRLTVT.

The rearrangement joins TRBV28 to TRBJ1-5; TCRdb outputs TRBD1, but without DNA this stays unchecked. The germline CDR1 and CDR2 sequences are MDHEN and SYDVKM. The CDR3 is 14 residues long. The CDR3 loop reads CASSPPGGHQPQHF. Using reference TRBV28 and TRBJ1-5 for the parts outside the CDR3, the full variable domain is DVKVTQSSRYLVKRTGEKVFLECVQDMDHENMFWYRQDPGLGLRLIYFSYDVKMKEKGDIPEGYSVSREKKERFSLILESASTNQTSMYLCASSPPGGHQPQHFGDGTRLSIL.

The V and J genes are TRBV29-1 and TRBJ2-7; lacking DNA, the TRBD1 call made by TCRdb goes unchecked. The germline V gene encodes CDR1 SQVTM and CDR2 ANQGSEA. The CDR3 contains 11 residues. The CDR3 region is CSVATGPEQYF.

The genes are TRBV6-6 and TRBJ2-1. Germline CDR1 and CDR2: MNHNY and SVGAGI (reference sequence). The CDR3 runs 16 residues. The CDR3 spells CASSYPTEFSDNEQFF.

The rearrangement links TRBV19 to TRBJ2-3; TCRdb gives TRBD2 as the D gene, but with no DNA this cannot be confirmed. Germline assignment: CDR1 LNHDA and CDR2 SQIVND (reference sequence). The CDR3 loop spans 15 amino acids. The CDR3 is CASSIGLASTDTQYF.

The chain joins TRBV5-1 to TRBJ1-2; the D call of TRBD1 rests on TCRdb alone, since no DNA is present to check it. Germline CDR1 reads SGHRS; CDR2 reads YFSETQ. This CDR3 contains 13 residues. The CDR3 spells CASSNAPNYGYTF.

The chain has TRBV28 and TRBJ2-1; TCRdb designates TRBD2, a call that cannot be tested without DNA. The CDR3 is 14 amino acids. Per the germline V gene, CDR1 is MDHEN and CDR2 is SYDVKM. The CDR3 here is CASGPQRGDNEQFF.

V is TRBV19 and J is TRBJ2-7. CDR3 length: 13 residues. CDR1 and CDR2 from the germline V gene are LNHDA and SQIVND (reference sequence). The chain's CDR3 is CASSIGLGYEQYF.

The chain combines TRBV7-9 with TRBJ2-7; TCRdb outputs TRBD1, but without DNA this stays unchecked. The CDR3 loop spans 17 amino acids. CDR1 and CDR2 from the germline V gene are SEHNR and FQNEAQ (reference sequence). CDR3 loop: CASSLTGSTSLFYEQYF.

This chain joins TRBV20-1 and TRBJ2-7. The CDR3 has 13 residues. Germline lookup yields CDR1 DFQATT and CDR2 SNEGSKA (reference sequence). CDR3 protein: CSARFLADYEQYF.

This chain links TRBV15 with TRBJ2-3; TCRdb outputs TRBD2, but without DNA this stays unchecked. The germline V gene encodes CDR1 LNHNV and CDR2 YYDKDF (reference sequence). This CDR3 has 16 amino acids. CDR3 residues: CATSREGTSVADTQYF. Full variable domain (outside the CDR3, taken from reference TRBV15 and TRBJ2-3): DAMVIQNPRYQVTQFGKPVTLSCSQTLNHNVMYWYQQKSSQAPKLLFHYYDKDFNNEADTPDNFQSRRPNTSFCFLDIRSPGLGDTAMYLCATSREGTSVADTQYFGPGTRLTVL.

The V call is TRBV29-1, the J call TRBJ2-3; the D gene TCRdb calls, TRBD1, cannot be checked with no DNA. The CDR3 sequence is 14 residues long. CDR1 is SQVTM, CDR2 ANQGSEA, per germline. The CDR3 region is CSAEGLTSTDTQYF.

The chain uses TRBV5-6 and TRBJ2-7; the TCRdb call, TRBD1, lacks DNA for checking. CDR3 length: 17 residues. Germline CDR1 SGHDT, CDR2 YYEEEE. CDR3 sequence reads: CASSLVSSTGGWSEQYF.